The 13 T cell receptor beta chains given below trace back to one sample, sequenced in a study of beta chain features in type 1 diabetes. The entirety of the isolated RNA underwent reverse transcription, so expressed TCRB transcripts were sequenced. Data came from immunoSEQ multiplex PCR; TCRdb stores just in-frame clones and leaves some out. Of 390,000 or so clones listed, about 15% are singletons. Specimen: naive CD4+ T cells from blood. Source of these receptors: a man younger than 45 in good health.

This clone has a count of ten or more. The chain employs TRBV20-1 and TRBJ2-3; no definite D call. The V gene's germline CDR1 is DFQATT and CDR2 SNEGSKA (reference sequence). V lost 2 bases and J 10 bases, leaving 10 bases between the germline ends. The CDR3 is made up of 11 amino acids. The CDR3 protein is CSARFEDPQYF. The CDR3 DNA reads TGCAGTGCTAGATTCGAGGATCCGCAGTATTTT.

The chain combines TRBV4-3 with TRBJ2-3; D may be TRBD2 (6 bases). CDR1 and CDR2 from the germline V gene are LGHNA and YSLEER. Trimming shortened V by 0 bases and J by 5 bases, and 15 bases separated the two germline ends. The CDR3 is made up of 16 amino acids. The CDR3 region is CASSQESSRGLDTQYF. The DNA for the CDR3 is TGCGCCAGCAGCCAAGAAAGCTCCCGGGGACTAGATACGCAGTATTTT.

This clone was counted between two and nine times. CDR3 amino acids: CASSVNHDSSYEQYF. CDR3 bases: TGTGCCAGCAGCGTAAATCATGACAGCTCCTACGAGCAGTACTTC. The chain recombines TRBV9 with TRBJ2-7, with D possibly TRBD1 on 5 matching bases. The V gene lost 1 base and the J gene lost 0 bases, with 11 bases spanning the gap. The germline CDR1 and CDR2 sequences are SGDLS and YYNGEE. The CDR3 has 15 residues. Looking up the rest from reference TRBV9 and TRBJ2-7 gives the full variable domain: DSGVTQTPKHLITATGQRVTLRCSPRSGDLSVYWYQQSLDQGLQFLIQYYNGEERAKGNILERFSAQQFPDLHSELNLSSLELGDSALYFCASSVNHDSSYEQYFGPGTRLTVT.

This chain connects TRBV9 to TRBJ1-6; D not certain. Trimming cost V 4 bases and J 8 bases, with 13 bases left between them. Germline CDR1 reads SGDLS; CDR2 reads YYNGEE. The CDR3 loop spans 14 amino acids. Here the CDR3 DNA reads TGTGCCAGCAGCTTTTGGGTAAGGGATTCACCCCTCCACTTT. Translating it yields CASSFWVRDSPLHF.

The rearrangement links TRBV10-2 to TRBJ2-7; 11 bases fit TRBD1. The germline gives CDR1 WSHSY, CDR2 SAAADI. This CDR3 contains 16 residues. Unmatched junction bases numbered 6, after V lost 0 bases and J lost 5 bases. CDR3 sequence: CASSESGTGGRHEQYF. In DNA form, the CDR3 reads TGCGCCAGCAGTGAGTCCGGGACAGGGGGTCGCCACGAGCAGTACTTC.

The chain combines TRBV9 with TRBJ2-3; D is unclear. CDR1 and CDR2 from the germline V gene are SGDLS and YYNGEE. The CDR3 contains 13 residues. V was shortened by 3 bases and J by 2 bases, with 7 bases between the two germline ends. CDR3 loop: CASSALYTDTQYF. CDR3 in DNA: TGTGCCAGCAGCGCCCTCTACACAGATACGCAGTATTTT.

The chain is built from TRBV7-6 and TRBJ1-2, with 7 nucleotides matching TRBD1. Germline CDR1 reads SGHVS; CDR2 reads FNYEAQ. CDR3 length equals 17 residues. Trimming cost V 5 bases and J 3 bases; bases outside gene matches: 15. As DNA, the CDR3 is TGTGCCAGCAGCCCCTTACCGGGACAGAAAAAATACTATGGCTACACCTTC. Its protein is CASSPLPGQKKYYGYTF. Looking up the rest from reference TRBV7-6 and TRBJ1-2 gives the full variable domain: GAGVSQSPRYKVTKRGQDVALRCDPISGHVSLYWYRQALGQGPEFLTYFNYEAQQDKSGLPNDRFSAERPEGSISTLTIQRTEQRDSAMYRCASSPLPGQKKYYGYTFGSGTRLTVV.

J is TRBJ2-5 and V is TRBV9; no reliable D call. V was clipped by 0 bases and J by 5 bases, with 20 bases between them. Germline loops: CDR1 SGDLS, CDR2 YYNGEE. This CDR3 has 17 residues. CDR3 DNA sequence: TGTGCCAGCAGCGTAGATCCTTTCATCGGGCAACAGGAGACCCAGTACTTC. It is translated as CASSVDPFIGQQETQYF. Complete variable domain (other parts from reference TRBV9 and TRBJ2-5): DSGVTQTPKHLITATGQRVTLRCSPRSGDLSVYWYQQSLDQGLQFLIQYYNGEERAKGNILERFSAQQFPDLHSELNLSSLELGDSALYFCASSVDPFIGQQETQYFGPGTRLLVL.

This clone was picked up a small number of times. The rearrangement joins TRBV9 to TRBJ1-6; D unclear. This CDR3 is built from 12 residues. V lost 0 bases and J lost 17, with 12 bases in between. The V gene's germline CDR1 is SGDLS and CDR2 YYNGEE. CDR3 coding DNA: TGTGCCAGCAGCGTAGACCCCGGGCAAATCCACTTT. This encodes CASSVDPGQIHF.

This clone was detected many times. The chain couples TRBV30 to TRBJ1-2, with D unresolved. Germline CDR1 is GTSNPN and CDR2 is SVGIG (reference sequence). This CDR3 spans 14 amino acids. Deletions cut 0 bases from V and 1 base from J, with 9 bases between. CDR3 in amino acids: CAWSVPADNYGYTF. In DNA form, the CDR3 reads TGTGCCTGGAGTGTACCGGCGGATAACTATGGCTACACCTTC.

This clone has more than one count but fewer than ten. The chain employs TRBV7-9 and TRBJ1-2, with a tentative D call TRBD1 (6 bases). The germline V gene has CDR1 SEHNR and CDR2 FQNEAQ (reference sequence). CDR3 size: 14 residues. V lost 5 bases to trimming and J lost 6 bases, with 16 bases between them. The CDR3 DNA sequence: TGTGCCAGCAGCCATTCCAGGGGTGGAGATGGCTACACCTTC. Its translation: CASSHSRGGDGYTF.

This clone was counted only a few times. This CDR3 is also generated by other DNA sequences in the sample. The chain uses TRBV4-2 and TRBJ2-5, with a possible D match to TRBD2 (5 bases). There are 14 residues in the CDR3. Per germline, CDR1 LGHNA and CDR2 YNFKEQ. Trimming left V 0 bases short and J 4 bases short, with 9 bases between. The DNA of the CDR3 is TGTGCCAGCAGCCAAGATCGGGGTAGAGAGACCCAGTACTTC. It is translated as CASSQDRGRETQYF.

The chain combines TRBV7-2 with TRBJ2-3, with no clear D. Per germline, CDR1 SGHTA and CDR2 FQGNSA. CDR3 size: 16 residues. Trimming left V 2 bases short and J 2 bases short, with 14 bases between. The CDR3 nucleotides read TGTGCCAGCAGCTTATACCCGGGCGGCCCCACAGATACGCAGTATTTT. It yields the protein CASSLYPGGPTDTQYF.